The 32 T cell receptor beta chains in this list originate from one sample, sequenced in a study of blood T cell repertoires in COVID-19. The repertoire was sequenced with immunoSEQ multiplex PCR; TCRdb's copy has only in-frame clones and lacks some. This sample carries some 110,000 clones, approximately 80% of them seen once, and the ten largest clones take roughly 29%. The sequenced sample was peripheral blood. The receptor source for this set is a man aged 55-75 years with acute or convalescent COVID-19.

The chain carries TRBV6-6 and TRBJ2-5, with unresolved D. The CDR3 is 16 residues long. Germline loops: CDR1 MNHNY, CDR2 SVGAGI (reference sequence). V was clipped by 0 bases and J by 0 bases, with 11 bases between them. In DNA form, the CDR3 reads TGTGCCAGCAGTTACTCGGGTGTGGGCTACCAAGAGACCCAGTACTTC. This gives the protein CASSYSGVGYQETQYF.

V gene TRBV14 combines with J gene TRBJ1-1, with 12 bases aligning to TRBD1. V was pared by 1 base and J by 9 bases, with 9 bases of the junction left unmatched. The germline gives CDR1 SGHDN, CDR2 FVKESK. There are 16 residues in the CDR3. CDR3 residues: CASSQVHPGTGGKAFF. DNA for the CDR3: TGTGCCAGCAGCCAAGTACACCCCGGGACAGGGGGCAAAGCTTTCTTT.

The J gene is TRBJ1-3, the V gene TRBV28; D is uncertain. The CDR3 totals 15 residues. V lost 4 bases and J 0 bases, leaving 10 bases between the germline ends. The V gene's germline CDR1 is MDHEN and CDR2 SYDVKM. CDR3 sequence (DNA): TGTGCCAGCAGTTCTAACCTACGCTCTGGAAACACCATATATTTT. Protein sequence: CASSSNLRSGNTIYF.

In DNA form, the CDR3 reads TGTGCCAGCAGTCCGGGACAGGGGGGAACTGGGGCCAACGTCCTGACTTTC. This sequence encodes CASSPGQGGTGANVLTF. The chain uses TRBV5-5 and TRBJ2-6, with TRBD1 matching 11 bases. Germline V lookup: CDR1 SGHKS, CDR2 YYEKEE (reference sequence). With 5 bases clipped from V and 2 bases from J, the junction kept 6 bases outside the gene matches. The CDR3 sequence is 17 residues long.

The chain carries TRBV18 and TRBJ1-5; D is perhaps TRBD1 (5 bases). V lost 2 bases and J lost 6, with 11 bases in between. There are 14 residues in the CDR3. Per germline, CDR1 KGHSH and CDR2 LQKENI. The CDR3 sequence is CASSPGGDLQPQHF. DNA for the CDR3: TGTGCCAGCTCACCAGGGGGGGACCTTCAGCCCCAGCATTTT.

The chain joins TRBV7-9 to TRBJ2-1; 9 bases map to TRBD1. The CDR3 is made up of 17 amino acids. The germline CDR1 and CDR2 sequences are SEHNR and FQNEAQ (reference sequence). Trimming removed 2 bases from V and 1 base from J; junction bases left unmatched: 6. In DNA form, the CDR3 reads TGTGCCAGCAGCTTATCGGCGGACAGGGGATCCTACAATGAGCAGTTCTTC. Translated, it gives CASSLSADRGSYNEQFF. Using reference TRBV7-9 and TRBJ2-1 for the parts outside the CDR3, the full variable domain is DTGVSQNPRHKITKRGQNVTFRCDPISEHNRLYWYRQTLGQGPEFLTYFQNEAQLEKSRLLSDRFSAERPKGSFSTLEIQRTEQGDSAMYLCASSLSADRGSYNEQFFGPGTRLTVL.

In this sample, this clone turned up once. The V call is TRBV7-8, the J call TRBJ2-7, with a weak D call TRBD2 (6 bases). CDR1 SGHVS and CDR2 FQNEAQ come from the germline V gene. Trimming left V 1 base short and J 2 bases short, with 15 bases between. This CDR3 has 16 amino acids. This CDR3 is CASSLETGGVAYEQYF. CDR3 nucleotides: TGTGCCAGCAGCTTAGAGACTGGCGGGGTGGCCTACGAGCAGTACTTC.

The V call is TRBV19, the J call TRBJ2-3, with TRBD2 matching 11 bases. This CDR3 contains 17 residues. Germline-derived CDR1 and CDR2 are LNHDA and SQIVND (reference sequence). V was clipped by 3 bases and J by 1 base; unmatched bases: 6. CDR3 bases: TGTGCCAGTAGTATCACTAGCGGGAGTTTCGGCACAGATACGCAGTATTTT. Residues: CASSITSGSFGTDTQYF.

V and J are TRBV24-1 and TRBJ2-5; a possible D gene is TRBD1 (5 bases). The CDR3 length is 15 residues. Germline V CDR1 and CDR2: KGHDR, SFDVKD. Deletions cut 3 bases from V and 5 bases from J, with 15 bases between. This CDR3 reads CATSDPRASGETQYF. As DNA, the CDR3 is TGTGCCACCAGTGATCCCCGGGCTTCAGGGGAGACCCAGTACTTC.

This chain uses TRBV19 with TRBJ2-1; 7 bases are a match to TRBD1. Germline lookup yields CDR1 LNHDA and CDR2 SQIVND (reference sequence). The CDR3 totals 15 residues. V was clipped by 1 base and J by 0 bases; unmatched bases: 0. The CDR3 here is CASSIAGGSYNEQFF. CDR3 nucleotides: TGTGCCAGTAGTATAGCAGGGGGCTCCTACAATGAGCAGTTCTTC.

This sequence joins TRBV15 and TRBJ2-2; 7 bases fit TRBD1. Germline V gene sequence: CDR1 LNHNV, CDR2 YYDKDF (reference sequence). J lost 4 bases, V lost 2 bases, and 7 bases had no gene match. This CDR3 comprises 16 residues. The CDR3 loop is CATSRQNRGSTGELFF. The CDR3 DNA follows: TGTGCCACCAGCAGACAAAACAGGGGAAGCACCGGGGAGCTGTTTTTT.

The V gene is TRBV13, the J gene TRBJ2-7; the match to TRBD2 covers 8 bases. This CDR3 comprises 13 residues. The V and J ends lost 5 bases and 2 bases, in that order; junction bases with no gene match: 2. Germline V gives CDR1 PRHDT, CDR2 FYEKMQ (reference sequence). CDR3 region: CASSAGLAYEQYV. CDR3 DNA sequence: TGTGCCAGCAGCGCGGGACTAGCCTACGAGCAGTACGTC.

The chain employs TRBV5-6 and TRBJ2-7; no firm D call. The CDR3 runs 15 residues. V dropped 0 bases and J dropped 0 bases, with 10 bases sitting between them. CDR1 and CDR2 (germline): SGHDT, YYEEEE. The CDR3 coding sequence is TGTGCCAGCAGCTTGGGACCGAGGAGCTCCTACGAGCAGTACTTC. Residues: CASSLGPRSSYEQYF.

The chain has TRBV2 and TRBJ2-2; no clear D. Trimming left V 6 bases short and J 0 bases short, with 14 bases between. CDR1 is SNHLY, CDR2 FYNNEI, per germline. This CDR3 is built from 16 residues. CDR3 protein: CASSPAAFANTGELFF. The CDR3 region has the DNA TGTGCCAGCAGCCCCGCGGCGTTCGCGAACACCGGGGAGCTGTTTTTT.

The gene calls are TRBV7-9 and TRBJ2-7; TRBD1 aligns across 9 bases. Germline-derived CDR1 and CDR2 are SEHNR and FQNEAQ (reference sequence). The CDR3 is 11 amino acids. CDR3 sequence: CASSAGTGLVV. The DNA of the CDR3 is TGTGCCAGCAGCGCCGGGACAGGGCTTGTGGTC.

The chain links TRBV24-1 to TRBJ2-1, with 8 positions matching TRBD1. The CDR3 is 16 amino acids. Germline CDR1 and CDR2: KGHDR and SFDVKD. V was clipped by 4 bases and J by 5 bases; unmatched bases: 9. The CDR3 region is CATSEPTGDLHNEQFF. The DNA of the CDR3 is TGTGCCACCAGTGAACCGACAGGGGACCTACACAATGAGCAGTTCTTC.

V gene TRBV15 combines with J gene TRBJ1-4; TRBD1 matches at 8 bases. The V gene end was trimmed by 6 bases and the J gene end by 8 bases; junction bases not matched to a gene: 8. Germline lookup yields CDR1 LNHNV and CDR2 YYDKDF (reference sequence). The CDR3 length is 14 residues. The CDR3 sequence: CATRPDRDFEKLFF. CDR3 nucleotide sequence: TGTGCCACCAGACCGGACAGGGATTTCGAAAAACTGTTTTTT.

This chain links TRBV28 with TRBJ2-2, with 9 positions matching TRBD1. The CDR3 has 15 residues. Trimming at V came to 5 bases and at J to 5 bases, leaving 6 bases not matched to a gene. Germline V gives CDR1 MDHEN, CDR2 SYDVKM. The CDR3 spells CASSTPGQGTGELFF. The CDR3 coding sequence is TGTGCCAGCAGTACCCCGGGACAGGGTACCGGGGAGCTGTTTTTT.

This chain links TRBV18 with TRBJ2-7; TRBD1 matches 7 bases. V lost 1 base, J lost 6 bases, and 0 bases stayed unmatched. CDR1 is KGHSH, CDR2 LQKENI, per germline. The CDR3 spans 12 residues. The CDR3 nucleotides read TGTGCCAGCTCACCACAGGGGGCCGAGCAGTACGTC. Translated: CASSPQGAEQYV.

The gene calls are TRBV24-1 and TRBJ2-2, with TRBD1 matching 7 bases. Losses at the gene ends were 3 bases for V and 4 bases for J; bases not matched to a gene: 16. CDR1 and CDR2 from the germline V gene are KGHDR and SFDVKD. This CDR3 region has 19 residues. The chain's CDR3 is CATSDTWEGGISGTGELFF. DNA of the CDR3: TGTGCCACCAGTGATACTTGGGAAGGGGGCATTTCGGGCACCGGGGAGCTGTTTTTT.

This clone was counted once. The V and J genes are TRBV4-3 and TRBJ1-5; D not resolved. V was pared by 4 bases and J by 4 bases, with 17 bases between. The CDR3 consists of 16 residues. Germline CDR1 LGHNA, CDR2 YSLEER. CDR3 protein: CASSPTPSVINQPQHF. Here the CDR3 DNA reads TGCGCCAGCAGCCCCACCCCCTCAGTGATAAATCAGCCCCAGCATTTT.

This sequence joins TRBV3-1 (or the pseudogene TRBV3-2) and TRBJ1-2; tentative D call: TRBD1 (6 bases). The CDR3 consists of 16 residues. Germline values: CDR1 LGHDT, CDR2 YNNKEL (reference sequence). V was cut by 4 bases and J by 6 bases, with 21 bases left in between. The chain's CDR3 is CASSPRSGGRIHGYTF. CDR3 DNA sequence: TGTGCCAGCAGCCCGAGATCCGGGGGGCGCATCCATGGCTACACCTTC.

The rearrangement links TRBV11-2 to TRBJ2-3, with D possibly matching TRBD2 (6 bases). V dropped 2 bases and J dropped 1 base, with 10 bases sitting between them. The CDR3 is 15 amino acids. Germline V gives CDR1 SGHAT, CDR2 FQNNGV. CDR3 nucleotide sequence: TGTGCCAGCAGCTTAAGAAGACTAGGCACAGATACGCAGTATTTT. Translating gives CASSLRRLGTDTQYF. The full variable domain, completed using reference TRBV11-2 and TRBJ2-3, is EAGVAQSPRYKIIEKRQSVAFWCNPISGHATLYWYQQILGQGPKLLIQFQNNGVVDDSQLPKDRFSAERLKGVDSTLKIQPAKLEDSAVYLCASSLRRLGTDTQYFGPGTRLTVL.

The J gene is TRBJ1-1, the V gene TRBV6-5; TRBD1 matches at 10 bases. This CDR3 has 14 residues. Losses at the gene ends were 5 bases for V and 9 bases for J; bases not matched to a gene: 9. Germline values: CDR1 MNHEY, CDR2 SVGAGI. The CDR3 DNA follows: TGTGCCAGCAGTATAAAGACAGGGGGCTATAAAGCTTTCTTT. Translation: CASSIKTGGYKAFF.

The table lists this clone with a few counts. The V gene is TRBV7-2, the J gene TRBJ1-2, with 7 bases identical to TRBD1. Trimming at V came to 5 bases and at J to 6 bases, leaving 6 bases not matched to a gene. Germline loops: CDR1 SGHTA, CDR2 FQGNSA. The CDR3 extends over 13 amino acids. The CDR3 nucleotides read TGTGCCAGCAGCCACGGACAGGCGAATGGCTACACCTTC. Its translation is CASSHGQANGYTF.

This rearrangement joins TRBV12-3 or TRBV12-4 to TRBJ1-1; D not resolved. Trimming took 8 bases from V and 2 from J, leaving 9 bases between them. CDR3 length: 12 amino acids. CDR3 in DNA: TGTGCCAGCGGCTACAGAAACACTGAAGCTTTCTTT. This translates into CASGYRNTEAFF.

The chain employs TRBV3-1 (or the pseudogene TRBV3-2) and TRBJ2-5; D is ambiguous. CDR1 and CDR2 from the germline V gene are LGHDT and YNNKEL (reference sequence). Between the trimmed V and J ends, which lost 1 base and 5 bases, there was a span of 5 bases. The CDR3 has 12 amino acids. The CDR3 reads CASSQVQETQYF. The CDR3 DNA reads as TGTGCCAGCAGCCAAGTGCAGGAGACCCAGTACTTC.

This clone was counted a single time. The chain links TRBV10-1 to TRBJ2-5; the match to TRBD2 covers 11 bases. The germline V gene has CDR1 WNHNN and CDR2 SYGVQD (reference sequence). The CDR3 runs to 16 residues. After removal of 4 bases from V and 4 bases from J, the junction contained 8 bases not matched to a gene. The DNA for the CDR3 is TGCGCCAGCAGTGGAACTAGCGGGAGCTTCGGAGAGACCCAGTACTTC. This translates into CASSGTSGSFGETQYF.

The chain joins TRBV5-1 to TRBJ1-1; D is undetermined. The V gene's germline CDR1 is SGHRS and CDR2 YFSETQ. Trimming took 5 bases from V and 7 from J, leaving 15 bases between them. The CDR3 runs 13 residues. For the CDR3, the DNA is TGCGCCAGCAGAGAGGGAACCGGGATTGAAGCTTTCTTT. Translated, it gives CASREGTGIEAFF.

J is TRBJ1-2 and V is TRBV11-2; D not certain. V gave up 1 base and J gave up 4 bases, with 10 bases separating them. Looked up from germline, CDR1 is SGHAT and CDR2 is FQNNGV. The CDR3 covers 14 residues. CDR3 in amino acids: CASSLGSAGYGYTF. CDR3 DNA: TGTGCCAGCAGCTTAGGGTCAGCGGGCTATGGCTACACCTTC. Full variable domain (missing parts from reference TRBV11-2 and TRBJ1-2): EAGVAQSPRYKIIEKRQSVAFWCNPISGHATLYWYQQILGQGPKLLIQFQNNGVVDDSQLPKDRFSAERLKGVDSTLKIQPAKLEDSAVYLCASSLGSAGYGYTFGSGTRLTVV.

Regarding this clone: In the same sample, other DNA sequences code for this CDR3. V gene TRBV2 combines with J gene TRBJ2-7; 8 bases are shared with TRBD1. The trim removed 3 bases at V and 6 bases at J, leaving 4 bases unmatched. This CDR3 is 13 amino acids long. Germline V CDR1 and CDR2: SNHLY, FYNNEI. The CDR3 protein is CASSDRGLGEQYF. CDR3 DNA sequence: TGTGCCAGCAGTGACAGGGGGCTAGGCGAGCAGTACTTC.

V and J are TRBV5-6 and TRBJ1-1; D not resolved. Germline lookup yields CDR1 SGHDT and CDR2 YYEEEE. Trimming shortened V by 0 bases and J by 5 bases, and 17 bases separated the two germline ends. The CDR3 spans 16 residues. The CDR3 coding sequence is TGTGCCAGCAGCTTGGCCTATGCAGTCGGGTCTACTGAAGCTTTCTTT. Translating it yields CASSLAYAVGSTEAFF.